A selection of T cell receptor beta chains follows, all from one sample in a study of T cell changes during pregnancy in multiple sclerosis. Assay used: immunoSEQ multiplex PCR; TCRdb lists only in-frame clones, some missing. The sample lists 65,000 to 80,000 clones; more than 90% were seen once. Sequencing used CD4+ T cells from peripheral blood mononuclear cells, obtained before pregnancy. Source of these receptors: a female donor with multiple sclerosis, enrolled in a pregnancy study. The CDR3 runs from the conserved cysteine through the conserved F or W. Fields, in order: J gene, clone size, D gene, V gene, CDR3 DNA, CDR3 protein. D genes are given only for firm matches. A row's size may be missing; if present it is once, few, many or a size class.

J gene: TRBJ2-1
clone size: .
D gene: .
V gene: TRBV27
CDR3 DNA: TGTGCCAGCAGTCCCCCCCAGCGGAGAAACAATGAGCAGTTCTTC
CDR3 protein: CASSPPQRRNNEQFF

J gene: TRBJ2-1
clone size: .
D gene: TRBD2
V gene: TRBV7-8
CDR3 DNA: TGTGCCAGCAGCCTAATAGCGGGAGCCTACAATGAGCAGTTCTTC
CDR3 protein: CASSLIAGAYNEQFF

J gene: TRBJ2-7
clone size: .
D gene: .
V gene: TRBV2
CDR3 DNA: TGTGCCAGCAGTGAACAGGGTCCCTCTGGGGAGCAGTACTTC
CDR3 protein: CASSEQGPSGEQYF

J gene: TRBJ2-1
clone size: .
D gene: .
V gene: TRBV19
CDR3 DNA: TGTGCCAGTAGTACGGGCGGGATCTCCTACAATGAGCAGTTCTTC
CDR3 protein: CASSTGGISYNEQFF

J gene: TRBJ2-7
clone size: .
D gene: .
V gene: TRBV12-5
CDR3 DNA: TGTGCTAGTGGTTTGGCAGCGGAAGGGCCCTACGAGCAGTACTTC
CDR3 protein: CASGLAAEGPYEQYF

J gene: TRBJ2-1
clone size: .
D gene: TRBD2
V gene: TRBV9
CDR3 DNA: TGTGCCAGCAGCAGACTAGCGGGAGTTGGGGAGCAGTTCTTC
CDR3 protein: CASSRLAGVGEQFF

J gene: TRBJ2-5
clone size: .
D gene: .
V gene: TRBV15
CDR3 DNA: TGTGCCACCAGCAGAGACCCAGGATCGATTGAGACCCAGTACTTC
CDR3 protein: CATSRDPGSIETQYF

J gene: TRBJ2-5
clone size: .
D gene: TRBD2
V gene: TRBV30
CDR3 DNA: TGTGCCTGGTCTAGCGGGGGTACCAAAGAGACCCAGTACTTC
CDR3 protein: CAWSSGGTKETQYF

J gene: TRBJ1-1
clone size: .
D gene: .
V gene: TRBV25-1
CDR3 DNA: TGTGCCAGCAGTGATTCTGGCCGTATGAACACTGAAGCTTTCTTT
CDR3 protein: CASSDSGRMNTEAFF

J gene: TRBJ2-1
clone size: .
D gene: TRBD1
V gene: TRBV30
CDR3 DNA: TGTGCCTGGAGTCCACCGGGACAGAACTACAATGAGCAGTTCTTC
CDR3 protein: CAWSPPGQNYNEQFF

J gene: TRBJ1-3
clone size: .
D gene: .
V gene: TRBV4-1
CDR3 DNA: TGCGCCAGCAGCCAAGACGGAGTCCTTGACTCTGGAAACACCATATATTTT
CDR3 protein: CASSQDGVLDSGNTIYF

J gene: TRBJ2-1
clone size: .
D gene: TRBD2
V gene: TRBV30
CDR3 DNA: TGTGCCTGGCGGACTAGTGGCTCCTACAATGAGCAGTTCTTC
CDR3 protein: CAWRTSGSYNEQFF

J gene: TRBJ2-7
clone size: .
D gene: .
V gene: TRBV27
CDR3 DNA: TGTGCCAGCAGTTTATCGTCCAGGGCACACTACGAGCAGTACTTC
CDR3 protein: CASSLSSRAHYEQYF

J gene: TRBJ1-1
clone size: few
D gene: .
V gene: TRBV4-1
CDR3 DNA: TGCGCCAGCAGCCAAGAAGGACAGCTGAACACTGAAGCTTTCTTT
CDR3 protein: CASSQEGQLNTEAFF

J gene: TRBJ2-1
clone size: .
D gene: .
V gene: TRBV9
CDR3 DNA: TGTGCCAGCAGCGTAGGCCTAGCCGATCCCAATGAGCAGTTCTTC
CDR3 protein: CASSVGLADPNEQFF

J gene: TRBJ1-5
clone size: .
D gene: .
V gene: TRBV28
CDR3 DNA: TGTGCCAGCAGTTTATTAGGCAGGGCAGGAGATCAGCCCCAGCATTTT
CDR3 protein: CASSLLGRAGDQPQHF

J gene: TRBJ1-6
clone size: .
D gene: .
V gene: TRBV30
CDR3 DNA: TGTGCCTGGAGTCCCATGGGGCGCTCACCCCTCCACTTT
CDR3 protein: CAWSPMGRSPLHF

J gene: TRBJ2-2
clone size: .
D gene: TRBD2
V gene: TRBV30
CDR3 DNA: TGTGCCTGGGAAGTCGGGGGGGGCCTACACACCGGGGAGCTGTTTTTT
CDR3 protein: CAWEVGGGLHTGELFF

J gene: TRBJ2-3
clone size: .
D gene: TRBD2
V gene: TRBV29-1
CDR3 DNA: TGCAGCTGGACCGGCGGGGGGCTCACAGATACGCAGTATTTT
CDR3 protein: CSWTGGGLTDTQYF

J gene: TRBJ2-5
clone size: .
D gene: TRBD1
V gene: TRBV30
CDR3 DNA: TGTGCCTTTCTACCCGGGACAGGGGTTTCGGAGACCCAGTACTTC
CDR3 protein: CAFLPGTGVSETQYF

J gene: TRBJ2-3
clone size: .
D gene: .
V gene: TRBV5-1
CDR3 DNA: TGCGCCAGCAGCTTACAGGGTTCCACAGATACGCAGTATTTT
CDR3 protein: CASSLQGSTDTQYF

J gene: TRBJ2-5
clone size: .
D gene: TRBD1
V gene: TRBV11-2
CDR3 DNA: TGTGCCAGCAGCTCGCAGGGGGCTGAGGAGACCCAGTACTTC
CDR3 protein: CASSSQGAEETQYF

J gene: TRBJ2-7
clone size: .
D gene: TRBD2
V gene: TRBV5-4
CDR3 DNA: TGTGCCAGCAGCCACTCCGGGACTAGGGGATACGAGCAGTACTTC
CDR3 protein: CASSHSGTRGYEQYF

J gene: TRBJ2-2
clone size: .
D gene: .
V gene: TRBV11-2
CDR3 DNA: TGTGCCAGCAGACGCGCCGGGGAGCTGTTTTTT
CDR3 protein: CASRRAGELFF

J gene: TRBJ2-7
clone size: .
D gene: .
V gene: TRBV15
CDR3 DNA: TGTGCCACCAGCAGGGTGGTCGGGGTTACCGGCAGCCACGAGCAGTACTTC
CDR3 protein: CATSRVVGVTGSHEQYF

J gene: TRBJ1-1
clone size: few
D gene: .
V gene: TRBV19
CDR3 DNA: TGTGCCAGTAGTATCTCAGGGGACACTGAAGCTTTCTTT
CDR3 protein: CASSISGDTEAFF

J gene: TRBJ1-4
clone size: .
D gene: .
V gene: TRBV9
CDR3 DNA: TGTGCCAGCGGAGGTATGACTGAAAAACTGTTTTTT
CDR3 protein: CASGGMTEKLFF